The 2 T cell receptor beta chains below were found in one sample sequenced in a study of response to subunit inactivated influenza vaccine. From the RT-PCR reads, TCRdb called clonotypes with MiXCR, one entry per CDR3 protein. The sample yields around 750,000 distinct CDR3 sequences, roughly 20% seen once. Source: PBMCs from blood, taken 4 to 6 days after vaccination. These receptors were obtained from a man in his forties or fifties who received an inactivated influenza vaccine.

This clonotype was seen only a few times. The rearrangement links TRBV10-3 to TRBJ2-5; tentatively, D is TRBD2 (5 bases). Trimming removed 3 bases from V and 3 bases from J, with 17 bases in between. The CDR3 contains 16 residues. Germline assignment: CDR1 ENHRY and CDR2 SYGVKD. As DNA, the CDR3 is TGTGCCATCAGTGACTCTTCCGGAGGACGAAAAGAGACCCAGTACTTC. It translates to CAISDSSGGRKETQYF.

The rearrangement links TRBV10-3 to TRBJ1-2; 7 bases line up with TRBD1. The V segment lost 2 bases and the J segment 4 bases; nucleotides outside the gene matches: 1. CDR1 is ENHRY, CDR2 SYGVKD, per germline. CDR3 length equals 13 residues. This CDR3 reads CAISEGTVYGYTF. CDR3 coding DNA: TGTGCCATCAGTGAGGGGACAGTCTATGGCTACACCTTC.